Sequencing of this T cell receptor beta chain was carried out in a study of blood T cell repertoires in COVID-19. Background on the study: COVID-19 samples collected from the United States, Italy and Spain covered acute and convalescent phases. T cells, B-cell-depleted T cells, or PBMCs supplied cDNA or gDNA.

Authors' processing steps: For nucleated cells, counts were estimated from reference gene primer amplification. Profiled with immunoSEQ multiplex PCR; TCRdb holds only in-frame clones, not every one. V, J and clone size are those of that table, while D and trimming were read from the DNA. The sample contains tens of thousands of clones, about 86% of which appear only once. The CDR3 consists of 14 residues. The germline gives CDR1 SGHKS, CDR2 YYEKEE (reference sequence). V lost 6 bases to trimming and J lost 5 bases; unmatched junction nucleotides: 6. The sample taken for sequencing was peripheral blood. V is TRBV5-5 and J is TRBJ2-2, with 8 nucleotides matching TRBD1. The receptor was derived from a man older than 75 with active COVID-19. The CDR3 here is CASTLTGETGELFF. The DNA of the CDR3 is TGTGCCAGCACCCTGACAGGGGAGACCGGGGAGCTGTTTTTT.